These T cell receptor beta chains were read from a single sample in a study of OX40 agonist ivuxolimab in advanced cancers. Some clones are missing from TCRdb's copy, which holds only in-frame ones; the method was immunoSEQ multiplex PCR. The sample has about 36,000 clones, more than 75% seen once; the top ten hold 9.5% to 15%. The specimen was CD4+ or CD8+ T cells sorted from blood, collected in a trial of the OX40 agonist ivuxolimab. These receptors all stem from an adult with an advanced solid tumor such as melanoma, head and neck, liver or kidney cancer. Both conserved end residues are part of each CDR3. The D gene is left open where the match is weak.

TRBV5-1,TRBJ1-3,TRBD1,CASSLEGQGNTIYF
TRBV7-2,TRBJ2-2,.,CASSPGRTGELFF
TRBV27,TRBJ2-7,.,CASGSSSYEQYF
TRBV5-1,.,.,CASSGRGEPYEQYF
TRBV4-1,TRBJ1-6,.,CASSQDHTVDDDSPLHF
TRBV11-3,TRBJ1-3,.,CASSSDPSSGNTIYF
TRBV27,TRBJ2-3,TRBD2,CASSSGLAGPTDTQYF
TRBV27,TRBJ2-1,TRBD2,CASSLWSGSSYNEQFF
TRBV7-9,TRBJ2-1,.,CASSLVGSYNEQFF
TRBV4-1,TRBJ1-1,.,CASRQPPNRGVMNTEAFF
TRBV2,TRBJ1-5,.,CASSEASPGQPQHF
TRBV6-1,TRBJ2-7,.,CASSETLGPRTYEQYF
TRBV29-1,TRBJ2-2,.,CSVEDLMGTGELFF
TRBV2,TRBJ1-5,TRBD1,CASSEGQGYQPQHF
TRBV9,TRBJ1-1,TRBD1,CASSVGTANTEAFF
TRBV4-3,TRBJ1-2,.,CASSQDRDWGNYGYTF
TRBV23-1,TRBJ2-2,TRBD1,CASTPQGATGEDAGELFF
TRBV14,TRBJ2-3,.,CASSQDYSDTQYF
TRBV10-3,TRBJ2-7,TRBD2,CAISELLAGEYEQYF
TRBV6-5,TRBJ1-2,.,CASSYRRGQGYTF
TRBV5-1,TRBJ2-3,.,CASSLVQPDTDTQYF
TRBV4-1,TRBJ2-7,.,CASSQSQGIYYEQYF
TRBV7-6,TRBJ2-2,TRBD2,CASSHPTGLAGADGELFF
TRBV9,TRBJ2-7,.,CASSVGPGTLVQYF
TRBV7-2,TRBJ2-7,TRBD1,CASSLKWTGVGYEQYF
TRBV13,TRBJ2-2,.,CASSYGTGELFF
TRBV6-6,TRBJ2-7,.,CASSTAGGYYEQYF
TRBV19,TRBJ1-1,.,CASSSLSDVNTEAFF
TRBV27,TRBJ2-7,.,CASSLSGLSYEQYF
TRBV6-6,.,TRBD1,CASSGQGGAYEQYF
TRBV27,TRBJ2-7,TRBD1,CATRWTGGAYEQYF
TRBV7-6,TRBJ2-1,.,CASSLISSGSTLAQFF
TRBV11-2,TRBJ2-2,.,CASSRDSYPAGELFF
TRBV5-1,TRBJ2-2,.,CASSLDGYGFAGELFF
TRBV4-2,TRBJ1-1,.,CASSQNPSTTLWAEAFF
TRBV4-1,TRBJ2-7,TRBD2,CASSQLAGVKNEQYF
TRBV11-2,TRBJ2-7,.,CASSIDRYEQYF
TRBV28,TRBJ1-1,.,CASSSASEFLWAFF
TRBV6-5,TRBJ2-7,TRBD2,CASSPYGGTSYEQYF
TRBV30,TRBJ1-2,.,CAWSVAYGYTF
TRBV7-3,TRBJ2-3,.,CASSLGAGDVSDTQYF
TRBV11-3,TRBJ2-1,.,CASSLRQGRSSYNEQFF
TRBV28,TRBJ1-5,TRBD1,CASSVPGQEFSNQPQHF
TRBV4-1,TRBJ2-2,TRBD1,CASSRDRGVGGELFF
TRBV2,TRBJ2-2,TRBD2,CASSDTSVSPGELFF
TRBV4-2,TRBJ2-7,TRBD2,CASSQETSPEQYF
TRBV9,TRBJ2-6,TRBD1,CASSRDRASGANVLTF
TRBV9,TRBJ2-3,.,CASSVWGAGDTQYF
TRBV5-1,TRBJ2-5,.,CASRPTGYQETQYF
TRBV9,TRBJ2-1,TRBD2,CASSVVGTSGYYNEQFF
TRBV5-1,TRBJ1-1,TRBD1,CASSSSGTVEAFF
TRBV9,TRBJ2-3,.,CASSLRDSLITDTQYF
TRBV7-3,TRBJ2-1,TRBD2,CASSPTSGRSNEQFF
TRBV5-1,TRBJ2-7,.,CASSWTETSVKNEQYF